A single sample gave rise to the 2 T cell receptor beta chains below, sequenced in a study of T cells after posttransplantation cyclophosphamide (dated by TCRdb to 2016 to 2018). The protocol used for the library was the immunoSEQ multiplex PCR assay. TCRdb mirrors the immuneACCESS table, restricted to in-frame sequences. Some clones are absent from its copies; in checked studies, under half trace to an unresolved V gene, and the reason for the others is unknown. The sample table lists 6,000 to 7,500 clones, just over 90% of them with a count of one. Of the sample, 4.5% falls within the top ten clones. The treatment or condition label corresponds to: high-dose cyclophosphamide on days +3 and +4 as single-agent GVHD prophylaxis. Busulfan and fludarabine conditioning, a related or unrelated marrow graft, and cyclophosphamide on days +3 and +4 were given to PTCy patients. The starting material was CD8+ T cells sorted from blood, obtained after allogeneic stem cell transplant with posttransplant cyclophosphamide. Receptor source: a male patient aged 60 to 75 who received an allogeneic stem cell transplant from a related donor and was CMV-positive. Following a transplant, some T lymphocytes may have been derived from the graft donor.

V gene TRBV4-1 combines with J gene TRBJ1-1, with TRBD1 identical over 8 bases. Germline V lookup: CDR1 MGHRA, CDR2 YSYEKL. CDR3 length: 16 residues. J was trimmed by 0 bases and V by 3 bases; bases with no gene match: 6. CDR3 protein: CASSQLTGDMNTEAFF. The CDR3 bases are TGCGCCAGCAGCCAGCTGACAGGGGACATGAACACTGAAGCTTTCTTT.

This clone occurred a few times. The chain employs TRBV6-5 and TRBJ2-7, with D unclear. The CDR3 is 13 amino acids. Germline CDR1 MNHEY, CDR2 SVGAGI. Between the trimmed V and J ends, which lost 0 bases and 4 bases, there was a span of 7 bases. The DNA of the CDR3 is TGTGCCAGCAGTTACTCTCCTAGTTACGAGCAGTACTTC. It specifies CASSYSPSYEQYF.